This T cell receptor beta chain was documented in a study of patients and donors after allogeneic stem cell transplantation. This clonotype came up a few times. TCRdb reprocessed the RT-PCR reads via MiXCR and lists one record per CDR3 protein. The table includes about a million distinct CDR3 sequences, over 15% detected once. The CDR3 extends over 14 amino acids. CDR1 and CDR2 from the germline V gene are SEHNR and FQNEAQ (reference sequence). The ends were cut back, 4 bases at V and 5 bases at J, with 14 bases in the middle. This chain links TRBV7-9 with TRBJ2-5; maybe TRBD1 (6 bases). This receptor was identified in a human donor who was either an allogeneic HSCT recipient or a stem cell or donor lymphocyte infusion donor (not recorded which). It is not recorded whose cells these are; they may come from a transplant donor. The material sequenced was blood, either unsorted or a sorted T cell fraction (not recorded which). CDR3 nucleotide sequence: TGTGCCAGCAGCTCCTACAGGGTTGAGGAGACCCAGTACTTC. The encoded protein is CASSSYRVEETQYF.